A single sample gave rise to the 24 T cell receptor beta chains below, sequenced in a study of blood T cells in healthy people across ages. Primers used in a second PCR of about 6 to 11 cycles were a sample-barcoded 5' primer and a J-beta primer mix. In TCRdb, the 5' RACE reads were re-called with MiXCR into one record per CDR3 protein. The sample has about 650,000 distinct CDR3 sequences; approximately 29% are singletons. Sequenced: blood. These receptor sequences come from a woman older than 75 in good health.

This clonotype came up many times. This chain connects TRBV4-2 to TRBJ2-1, with D perhaps matching TRBD2 (7 bases). This CDR3 comprises 15 residues. V lost 3 bases and J lost 8, with 17 bases in between. CDR1 and CDR2 from the germline V gene are LGHNA and YNFKEQ. The CDR3 loop reads CASSHLGGHGDEQFF. CDR3 in DNA: TGTGCCAGCAGCCACCTCGGGGGGCACGGGGATGAGCAGTTCTTC.

This clonotype was seen just once. The chain couples TRBV3-1 to TRBJ2-1, with TRBD2 matching 7 bases. The ends lost 1 base at V and 4 bases at J; junction bases unmatched: 7. This CDR3 spans 16 amino acids. CDR1 is LGHDT, CDR2 YNNKEL, per germline (reference sequence). This chain's CDR3 is CASSQGGDYNYNEQFF. CDR3 DNA: TGTGCCAGCAGCCAAGGCGGGGACTACAATTACAATGAGCAGTTCTTC.

The chain joins TRBV21-1 to TRBJ2-7; no check of the table's D call, TRBD2, against the DNA was made. TRBV21-1 is marked as a pseudogene. This CDR3 contains 17 residues. The CDR3 sequence: CASSSLRAAGGVYEQYF. The CDR3 bases are TGTGCCAGCAGCTCTTTACGGGCGGCGGGAGGCGTCTACGAGCAGTACTTC.

A word on this clonotype: It may be a read error: a sequence one base away is much more abundant. This rearrangement joins TRBV7-9 to TRBJ2-5; unclear D gene. Germline CDR1 SEHNR, CDR2 FQNEAQ (reference sequence). The CDR3 extends over 12 amino acids. CDR3 nucleotide sequence: TGTGCCAACAGCTTAGACCCTAATGAGCAGTACTTC. This encodes CANSLDPNEQYF.

The sample holds many counts of this clonotype. The CDR3 reads CASSLRQVGEKLFF. The DNA of the CDR3 is TGTGCCAGCAGCCTCAGACAGGTCGGGGAAAAACTGTTTTTT. The chain links TRBV12-3 or TRBV12-4 to TRBJ1-4, with a weak D call TRBD1 (6 bases). With 6 bases removed from V and 8 bases from J, the gap between germline ends came to 16 bases. The CDR3 length is 14 residues.

Many counts were recorded for this clonotype. V and J are TRBV6-1 and TRBJ1-2; TRBD1 matches at 7 bases. Trimming cost V 6 bases and J 4 bases; bases outside gene matches: 14. The CDR3 spans 16 residues. Per germline, CDR1 MNHNS and CDR2 SASEGT. CDR3 in DNA: TGTGCCAGCAGGAAGGGGGCCTATGCCCCTGGCTATGGCTACACCTTC. As protein: CASRKGAYAPGYGYTF.

This clonotype appeared many times. The V and J genes are TRBV7-9 and TRBJ2-3; TRBD1 might be the D (6 bases). The CDR3 covers 15 residues. The V end was cut by 4 bases, the J end by 1 base, with 12 bases between. In germline, CDR1 is SEHNR, CDR2 FQNEAQ (reference sequence). The CDR3 here is CASSSTGRGTDTQYF. The CDR3 region has the DNA TGTGCCAGCAGCTCGACAGGCAGGGGCACAGATACGCAGTATTTT.

This clonotype has at least ten counts. The V gene is TRBV6-6, the J gene TRBJ1-2; 7 bases agree with TRBD1. V trimming: 5 bases; J trimming: 2 bases; junction bases outside the gene matches: 8. The CDR3 consists of 15 residues. CDR1 and CDR2 from the germline V gene are MNHNY and SVGAGI (reference sequence). The CDR3 here is CASSLRGFANYGYTF. As DNA, the CDR3 is TGTGCCAGCAGTCTCAGGGGGTTTGCCAACTATGGCTACACCTTC.

This clonotype appeared many times. The rearrangement joins TRBV3-1 to TRBJ1-1; 10 nucleotides line up with TRBD1. V dropped 4 bases and J dropped 7; count of bases not matched to a gene: 9. Germline loops: CDR1 LGHDT, CDR2 YNNKEL (reference sequence). The CDR3 is 15 residues long. This CDR3 is CASSRTTGGNGEAFF. CDR3 sequence (DNA): TGTGCCAGCAGCCGCACGACAGGGGGCAATGGTGAAGCTTTCTTT.

This clonotype has ten or more counts. The DNA for the CDR3 is TGCGCCAGCAGCTCGGACTCAATCACCTATGGCTACACCTTC. It encodes CASSSDSITYGYTF. The rearrangement uses TRBV5-1 and TRBJ1-2; D gene ambiguous. CDR3 length: 14 amino acids. Germline V gene data show CDR1 as SGHRS and CDR2 as YFSETQ. V lost 3 bases and J lost 4, with 13 bases in between. Full variable domain (rest looked up from reference TRBV5-1 and TRBJ1-2): KAGVTQTPRYLIKTRGQQVTLSCSPISGHRSVSWYQQTPGQGLQFLFEYFSETQRNKGNFPGRFSGRQFSNSRSEMNVSTLELGDSALYLCASSSDSITYGYTFGSGTRLTVV.

About this clonotype itself: A much larger clone differs by one base, so this may be a read error. The rearrangement uses TRBV10-3 and TRBJ1-4; unclear D gene. The germline V gene encodes CDR1 ENHRY and CDR2 SYGVKD. The length of the CDR3 is 14 residues. Trimming removed 6 bases at V and 8 bases at J, with 16 bases between. The CDR3 nucleotides are TGTGCCATCAGGGCGACAAGGGAAAACGAAAAACTGTTTTTT. It specifies CAIRATRENEKLFF.

This clonotype was seen more than once but under ten times. The chain has TRBV29-1 and TRBJ2-6; D not certain. Trimming cost V 7 bases and J 4 bases, with 5 bases left between them. Germline V lookup: CDR1 SQVTM, CDR2 ANQGSEA. There are 11 residues in the CDR3. The CDR3 spells CSAWGANVLTF. DNA for the CDR3: TGCAGCGCCTGGGGGGCCAACGTCCTGACTTTC. The complete variable domain, with remaining parts taken from reference TRBV29-1 and TRBJ2-6, reads SAVISQKPSRDICQRGTSLTIQCQVDSQVTMMFWYRQQPGQSLTLIATANQGSEATYESGFVIDKFPISRPNLTFSTLTVSNMSPEDSSIYLCSAWGANVLTFGAGSRLTVL.

This rearrangement joins TRBV20-1 to TRBJ1-4, with TRBD1 matching 9 bases. The CDR3 is made up of 14 amino acids. Trimming took 5 bases from V and 8 from J; bases not matched to a gene: 9. In germline, CDR1 is DFQATT, CDR2 SNEGSKA (reference sequence). CDR3 region: CSASAGTGWEKLFF. CDR3 nucleotides: TGCAGTGCTTCTGCCGGGACAGGGTGGGAAAAACTGTTTTTT.

This clonotype was observed at least ten times. The V gene is TRBV10-3, the J gene TRBJ2-5; TRBD2 agrees at 8 bases. This CDR3 has 18 amino acids. V lost 0 bases and J lost 2; bases outside the gene matches: 11. Germline CDR1 is ENHRY and CDR2 is SYGVKD. CDR3 sequence: CAISESKLAEIEQETQYF. In DNA form, the CDR3 reads TGTGCCATCAGTGAGTCGAAACTAGCGGAGATAGAACAAGAGACCCAGTACTTC.

The rearrangement joins TRBV9 to TRBJ2-7; TRBD2 matches at 7 bases. The CDR3 contains 15 residues. Germline trimming cut 0 bases from V and 4 bases from J; bases unmatched to any gene: 7. CDR1 and CDR2 from the germline V gene are SGDLS and YYNGEE. CDR3 sequence reads: CASSVDGTTTYEQYF. The CDR3 DNA reads TGTGCCAGCAGCGTAGATGGGACTACTACATACGAGCAGTACTTC.

This clonotype was seen only a few times. This may stem from a read error, because a much larger clone lies one nucleotide away. The rearrangement links TRBV3-1 to TRBJ1-5; weak D call: TRBD1 (5 bases). The CDR3 is made up of 13 amino acids. The germline V gene encodes CDR1 LGHDT and CDR2 YNNKEL (reference sequence). CDR3 protein: CASSRDGNQPQRF. Written as DNA, the CDR3 is TGTGCCAGCAGTCGGGACGGCAATCAGCCCCAGCGTTTT.

CDR3 protein: CASRTGSYGELFF. CDR3 sequence (DNA): TGCGCCAGCAGGACAGGGTCATACGGGGAGCTGTTTTTT. The chain combines TRBV5-1 with TRBJ2-2, with TRBD1 matching 7 bases. CDR1 is SGHRS and CDR2 is YFSETQ in the germline V gene. The J segment lost 7 bases and the V segment lost 5 bases, leaving 5 bases of the junction unmatched. The CDR3 is made up of 13 amino acids.

Many counts were recorded for this clonotype. The chain recombines TRBV7-2 with TRBJ1-1; D perhaps matches TRBD1 (5 bases). Trimming pared 1 base from V and 1 base from J, leaving 10 bases between. CDR1 and CDR2 from the germline V gene are SGHTA and FQGNSA. This CDR3 region has 15 residues. DNA for the CDR3: TGTGCCAGCAGCTTAGAGGCAGGGAGGAACACTGAAGCTTTCTTT. Its protein is CASSLEAGRNTEAFF.

Only a few counts were recorded for this clonotype. The chain joins TRBV29-1 to TRBJ2-5; D is perhaps TRBD1 (6 bases). The germline V gene encodes CDR1 SQVTM and CDR2 ANQGSEA. The V end lost 4 bases, the J end lost 4 bases, and 10 bases lay between the germline ends. The CDR3 contains 12 residues. CDR3 coding DNA: TGCAGCGTTGGTGGGGGCAGAGAGACCCAGTACTTC. As protein: CSVGGGRETQYF.

The chain is built from TRBV14 and TRBJ1-2, with unresolved D. Per the germline V gene, CDR1 is SGHDN and CDR2 is FVKESK. This CDR3 is 14 amino acids long. Trimming left V 1 base short and J 1 base short, with 7 bases between. CDR3 residues: CASSQGSFNYGYTF. CDR3 sequence (DNA): TGTGCCAGCAGCCAAGGATCCTTTAACTATGGCTACACCTTC.

Remarks on this clonotype: Sequence at one end of the junction differs from germline and may be a read error. The V call is TRBV20-1, the J call TRBJ2-1, with TRBD2 matching over 8 bases. The J call may be mistaken, given a closer DNA end match to TRBJ2-7. Germline-derived CDR1 and CDR2 are DFQATT and SNEGSKA (reference sequence). The CDR3 length is 18 residues. The CDR3 loop reads CGAIPLGGGRVPYNEQYF. CDR3 DNA sequence: TGCGGTGCTATACCCCTAGGCGGGGGGCGAGTCCCCTACAATGAGCAGTACTTC.

As regards this clonotype: This may arise from a read error, as a much more abundant clone is one base away. The J gene is TRBJ2-3, the V gene TRBV6-1; 9 bases line up with TRBD2. The CDR3 totals 15 residues. V was clipped by 6 bases and J by 4 bases; unmatched bases: 8. Germline V lookup: CDR1 MNHNS, CDR2 SASEGT. The CDR3 bases are TGTGCCAGCAGCCCCAGCGGGGGGTGGTCAGATACGCAGTATTTT. Translated, it gives CASSPSGGWSDTQYF.

In its sample, this clonotype was seen many times. This sequence joins TRBV30 and TRBJ2-7; D is possibly TRBD1 or TRBD2 (5 bases each). This CDR3 contains 15 residues. Trimming stripped 4 bases from V and 3 bases from J, with 19 bases between. Germline V gene sequence: CDR1 GTSNPN, CDR2 SVGIG (reference sequence). The CDR3 DNA sequence: TGTGCCTGGAACTTGGGACGGCCTGGGTTCTACGAGCAGTACTTC. Translated, it gives CAWNLGRPGFYEQYF. The whole variable domain, filled in from reference TRBV30 and TRBJ2-7, reads SQTIHQWPATLVQPVGSPLSLECTVEGTSNPNLYWYRQAAGRGLQLLFYSVGIGQISSEVPQNLSASRPQDRQFILSSKKLLLSDSGFYLCAWNLGRPGFYEQYFGPGTRLTVT.

DNA of the CDR3: TGTGCCAGCAGTTCTCTAGTAAAAGACAGTTATAATGAAAAACTGTTTTTT. It is translated as CASSSLVKDSYNEKLFF. V and J are TRBV28 and TRBJ1-4, with D possibly being TRBD1 (5 bases). The CDR3 extends over 17 amino acids. From germline, CDR1 is MDHEN and CDR2 SYDVKM. Trimming shortened V by 4 bases and J by 4 bases, and 19 bases separated the two germline ends.